One sample yielded the 10 T cell receptor beta chains listed below, sequenced in a study of cytomegalovirus exposure and HLA in healthy donors. Both 60 Vbeta primers and 13 Jbeta primers went into the PCR. TCRdb keeps only in-frame clones here, not all; method: immunoSEQ multiplex PCR. The repertoire consists of 95,000 to 100,000 clones, with about 81% occurring once and the leading ten covering 10%. Sample: PBMCs. All receptors come from a man in his fifties or sixties in good health and CMV-seronegative.

The CDR3 loop reads CASSLGGRAYEQYF. The CDR3 nucleotides read TGTGCCAGCAGCTTAGGGGGCCGCGCCTACGAGCAGTACTTC. This chain uses TRBV7-2 with TRBJ2-7; maybe TRBD1 (5 bases). The CDR3 runs 14 residues. Trimming stripped 1 base from V and 2 bases from J, with 9 bases between. CDR1 and CDR2 from the germline V gene are SGHTA and FQGNSA. The variable domain in full, with the rest retrieved from reference TRBV7-2 and TRBJ2-7, is GAGVSQSPSNKVTEKGKDVELRCDPISGHTALYWYRQSLGQGLEFLIYFQGNSAPDKSGLPSDRFSAERTGGSVSTLTIQRTQQEDSAVYLCASSLGGRAYEQYFGPGTRLTVT.

The count of this clone is one. This chain uses TRBV9 with TRBJ1-2, with no clear D. Trimming took 0 bases from V and 0 from J, leaving 9 bases between them. CDR1 and CDR2 (germline): SGDLS, YYNGEE. The CDR3 is 15 residues long. In DNA form, the CDR3 reads TGTGCCAGCAGCGTAGGTCCGGACTCTAACTATGGCTACACCTTC. This translates into CASSVGPDSNYGYTF.

The chain joins TRBV7-8 to TRBJ2-7, with D perhaps TRBD2 (6 bases). Germline V gene lookup returns CDR1 SGHVS and CDR2 FQNEAQ. The V end lost 4 bases, the J end lost 5 bases, and 12 bases lay between the germline ends. The CDR3 sequence is 13 residues long. Here the CDR3 reads CASSSGVWNEQYF. CDR3 nucleotide sequence: TGTGCCAGCAGCTCGGGGGTGTGGAACGAGCAGTACTTC. The full variable domain, with the rest looked up from reference TRBV7-8 and TRBJ2-7, is GAGVSQSPRYKVAKRGQDVALRCDPISGHVSLFWYQQALGQGPEFLTYFQNEAQLDKSGLPSDRFFAERPEGSVSTLKIQRTQQEDSAVYLCASSSGVWNEQYFGPGTRLTVT.

This chain joins TRBV19 and TRBJ1-5; 7 bases match TRBD1. This CDR3 spans 15 amino acids. Germline CDR1 is LNHDA and CDR2 is SQIVND (reference sequence). Losses at the gene ends were 5 bases for V and 4 bases for J; bases not matched to a gene: 8. CDR3 bases: TGTGCCAGTAGTTTAAAATGGGGACAGAATCAGCCCCAGCATTTT. This sequence encodes CASSLKWGQNQPQHF.

V and J are TRBV14 and TRBJ2-1; 12 bases align to TRBD2. V shed 4 bases and J 8 bases; nucleotides not matched to a gene: 9. Looked up from germline, CDR1 is SGHDN and CDR2 is FVKESK. This CDR3 comprises 16 residues. Here the CDR3 DNA reads TGTGCCAGCAGCCGTGCGCTGACTAGCGGGAGTCATGAGCAGTTCTTC. Its translation: CASSRALTSGSHEQFF. Complete variable domain (other parts from reference TRBV14 and TRBJ2-1): EAGVTQFPSHSVIEKGQTVTLRCDPISGHDNLYWYRRVMGKEIKFLLHFVKESKQDESGMPNNRFLAERTGGTYSTLKVQPAELEDSGVYFCASSRALTSGSHEQFFGPGTRLTVL.

This chain uses TRBV6-5 with TRBJ1-1, with a possible D match to TRBD1 (5 bases). V lost 2 bases, J lost 2 bases, and 9 bases lay in between. The germline gives CDR1 MNHEY, CDR2 SVGAGI. The CDR3 loop spans 14 amino acids. CDR3 protein: CASSYVGGNTEAFF. DNA of the CDR3: TGTGCCAGCAGTTACGTGGGGGGAAACACTGAAGCTTTCTTT.

The chain links TRBV28 to TRBJ2-3, with D tentatively TRBD2 (6 bases). This CDR3 region has 13 residues. V gave up 8 bases and J gave up 8 bases, with 17 bases separating them. Germline CDR1 and CDR2: MDHEN and SYDVKM. CDR3 amino acids: CASQEGVGGTQYF. For the CDR3, the DNA is TGTGCCAGCCAGGAAGGGGTGGGAGGTACGCAGTATTTT.

This clone has just one count. The V and J genes are TRBV6-5 and TRBJ1-5, with D perhaps TRBD1 (5 bases). V was cut by 6 bases and J by 7 bases, with 16 bases left in between. Germline V gene data show CDR1 as MNHEY and CDR2 as SVGAGI. This CDR3 is 14 amino acids long. In DNA form, the CDR3 reads TGTGCCAGCAGCCCCAATAGGGGAAAACAGCCCCAGCATTTT. As protein: CASSPNRGKQPQHF.

The chain couples TRBV7-6 to TRBJ2-1; TRBD2 matches at 7 bases. The germline V gene has CDR1 SGHVS and CDR2 FNYEAQ. Trimming at V came to 0 bases and at J to 6 bases, leaving 8 bases not matched to a gene. CDR3 length: 16 residues. The CDR3 reads CASSLAWTRHPNEQFF. The DNA for the CDR3 is TGTGCCAGCAGCTTAGCGTGGACTAGACACCCCAATGAGCAGTTCTTC.

In the case of this clone: The conserved final phenylalanine or tryptophan is absent from the CDR3, which likely points to a read error. Because the CDR3's place on the DNA is in doubt, the DNA is left out and the CDR3 is given as listed by TCRdb. V usage is TRBV11-2 and J usage is TRBJ2-7; TRBD2, the table's D call, lacks a check against the DNA. 13 amino acids form the CDR3, both terminal residues included. From germline, CDR1 is SGHAT and CDR2 FQNNGV. CDR3: CASSLVLAGGPRI.